This TCR beta chain was captured in a study of blood T cell repertoires in COVID-19. Trimming left V 4 bases short and J 8 bases short, with 17 bases between. Germline V gene sequence: CDR1 MNHEY, CDR2 SVGEGT. The CDR3 covers 14 residues. Per the original methods: Reference gene primers were amplified, and this amplification served to estimate nucleated cell counts. Profiled with immunoSEQ multiplex PCR; TCRdb holds only in-frame clones, not every one. V and J calls and clone size come straight from that table; D and trimming were deduced from the DNA. This table holds around 130,000 clones, roughly 80% found once.

The sequence came from a human donor in a cohort sampled during active COVID-19. The chain couples TRBV6-2 or TRBV6-3 to TRBJ1-2; D possibly corresponds to TRBD1 (6 bases). The sequencing input was peripheral blood. DNA of the CDR3: TGTGCCAGCAGTTGGCCGGGACACGTGGGCGGCTACACCTTC. Its protein is CASSWPGHVGGYTF.